This T cell receptor (beta chain) was recorded in a study of T cell repertoires in cytomegalovirus infection. Looking at the study overall: CMV infection and matching HLA type were both indicated by public TCR beta signatures.

As for this clonotype: Its antigen is as yet unknown.

MiXCR, applied by TCRdb to the reads, yields one record per CDR3 protein. This sample yields 350,000 to 400,000 distinct CDR3 sequences, of which about 35% are seen a single time; 13% belongs to the top ten. The CDR3 is 14 residues long. The germline V and J ends were trimmed by 3 bases and 2 bases, with 10 bases remaining between them. Germline V gene lookup returns CDR1 MDHEN and CDR2 SYDVKM. The sequence was collected from a human donor in good health (CMV status not recorded). Some clones in this sample may be carry-over from other donors' samples. The sample was cultured PBMCs, taken from culture after CMV antigen stimulation. This chain connects TRBV28 to TRBJ2-5; D is ambiguous. In DNA form, the CDR3 reads TGTGCCAGCAGTTTCCCGCAAGGACAAGAGACCCAGTACTTC. It translates to CASSFPQGQETQYF.